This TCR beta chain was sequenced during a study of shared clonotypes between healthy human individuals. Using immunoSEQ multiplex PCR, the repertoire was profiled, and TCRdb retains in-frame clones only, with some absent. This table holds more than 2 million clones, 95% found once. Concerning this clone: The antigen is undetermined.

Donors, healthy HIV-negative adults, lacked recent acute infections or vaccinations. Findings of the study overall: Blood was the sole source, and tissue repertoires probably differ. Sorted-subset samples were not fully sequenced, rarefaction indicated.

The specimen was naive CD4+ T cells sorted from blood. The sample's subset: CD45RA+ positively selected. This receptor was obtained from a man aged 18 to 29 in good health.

DNA for the CDR3: TGTGCCAGCAGCCCTGGACTAGCGGCCCCGAGCTCCTACAATGAGCAGTTCTTC. It codes for CASSPGLAAPSSYNEQFF. The chain has TRBV12-1 and TRBJ2-1; the DNA was not used to check the table's D call, TRBD2. TRBV12-1 is labeled a pseudogene. The CDR3 extends over 18 amino acids.